A selection of T cell receptor beta chains follows, all from one sample in a study of blood T cell repertoires in COVID-19. Profiling relied on immunoSEQ multiplex PCR, and the TCRdb table lists in-frame clones only, not all of them. The data hold about 150,000 clones, with around 89% observed a single time. The sequenced sample consisted of peripheral blood. Receptors were obtained from a woman aged 40 to 50 with acute or convalescent COVID-19. CDR3s include the opening cysteine and the closing phenylalanine or tryptophan. The order of the fields is CDR3 DNA, CDR3 protein, clone size, D gene, V gene, J gene. The D gene is left open where the match is weak. Rows may omit the clone size; those that give it use once, few, many or a size class.

cdr3_nt: TGTGCCAGTAGTATCTACACCGGGGAGCTGTTTTTT
cdr3_aa: CASSIYTGELFF
clone_size: NA
d_call: NA
v_call: TRBV19
j_call: TRBJ2-2

cdr3_nt: TGTGCCAGCAGTGATAGGCGGGGCACAGATACGCAGTATTTT
cdr3_aa: CASSDRRGTDTQYF
clone_size: NA
d_call: NA
v_call: TRBV2
j_call: TRBJ2-3

cdr3_nt: TGTGCCAGCAGCGGCTCCGGGACAGGGGCTCGTAGTGGCTACACCTTC
cdr3_aa: CASSGSGTGARSGYTF
clone_size: NA
d_call: TRBD1
v_call: TRBV6-2/TRBV6-3
j_call: TRBJ1-2

cdr3_nt: TGTGCCAGCAGCCAACAGGGACAGAGCTCTGGGGCCAACGTCCTGACTTTC
cdr3_aa: CASSQQGQSSGANVLTF
clone_size: once
d_call: TRBD1
v_call: TRBV4-2
j_call: TRBJ2-6

cdr3_nt: TGTGCCAGCAACTATAAGATAACCCAGACAGGAGCCGTTGGGGGGAACACTGAAGCTTTCTTT
cdr3_aa: CASNYKITQTGAVGGNTEAFF
clone_size: NA
d_call: NA
v_call: TRBV14
j_call: TRBJ1-1

cdr3_nt: TGTGCCAGCACCCAACTTACAGGGATTCTCGGTGTATACACCGGGGAGCTGTTTTTT
cdr3_aa: CASTQLTGILGVYTGELFF
clone_size: NA
d_call: NA
v_call: TRBV7-9
j_call: TRBJ2-2

cdr3_nt: TGCGCCAGCAGCTCAGGACTAGCGGGGTGGTCTGGGGCCAACGTCCTGACTTTC
cdr3_aa: CASSSGLAGWSGANVLTF
clone_size: NA
d_call: TRBD2
v_call: TRBV5-1
j_call: TRBJ2-6

cdr3_nt: TGTGCCAGCAGTTTAACAGAGAACACTGAAGCTTTCTTT
cdr3_aa: CASSLTENTEAFF
clone_size: NA
d_call: NA
v_call: TRBV6-6
j_call: TRBJ1-1

cdr3_nt: TGTGCCAGCAGCCCGGTCTTCCGGGATCCCAAAAACATTCAGTACTTC
cdr3_aa: CASSPVFRDPKNIQYF
clone_size: NA
d_call: NA
v_call: TRBV7-2
j_call: TRBJ2-4

cdr3_nt: TGCGCCAGCAGCTTGACGAGTAGCGGGAGGGCCTTTTACAATGAGCAGTTCTTC
cdr3_aa: CASSLTSSGRAFYNEQFF
clone_size: NA
d_call: TRBD2
v_call: TRBV5-1
j_call: TRBJ2-1

cdr3_nt: TGTGCCAGCACCATCCGACAGGGTGAGACCCAGTACTTC
cdr3_aa: CASTIRQGETQYF
clone_size: NA
d_call: TRBD1
v_call: TRBV27
j_call: TRBJ2-5

cdr3_nt: TGTGCCAGCAGCCAATGGACTAGGCAGGAGACCCAGTACTTC
cdr3_aa: CASSQWTRQETQYF
clone_size: NA
d_call: TRBD2
v_call: TRBV7-2
j_call: TRBJ2-5

cdr3_nt: TGCGCCAGCAGTGACGCGGGTAGGAACACTGAAGCTTTCTTT
cdr3_aa: CASSDAGRNTEAFF
clone_size: few
d_call: NA
v_call: TRBV10-1
j_call: TRBJ1-1

cdr3_nt: TGTGCCTGGAGTCCACGGACAGGACGGGTAAATCAGCCCCAGCATTTT
cdr3_aa: CAWSPRTGRVNQPQHF
clone_size: NA
d_call: TRBD1
v_call: TRBV30
j_call: TRBJ1-5

cdr3_nt: TGTGCCAGCTCACCTAACCTGGGCCTTTTCCAAGAGACTGAAGCTTTCTTT
cdr3_aa: CASSPNLGLFQETEAFF
clone_size: NA
d_call: NA
v_call: TRBV18
j_call: TRBJ1-1

cdr3_nt: TGTGCCTGGAGTGCCCCATACGAGCAGTACTTC
cdr3_aa: CAWSAPYEQYF
clone_size: few
d_call: NA
v_call: TRBV30
j_call: TRBJ2-7

cdr3_nt: TGCAGTGCTAGTCATGAGTCCACTAGCGGTCCAACAGATACGCAGTATTTT
cdr3_aa: CSASHESTSGPTDTQYF
clone_size: once
d_call: TRBD2
v_call: TRBV20-1
j_call: TRBJ2-3

cdr3_nt: TGCGCCAGCAGCTTTAGCGGGGGGGCAGCCACCGGGGAGCTGTTTTTT
cdr3_aa: CASSFSGGAATGELFF
clone_size: once
d_call: TRBD2
v_call: TRBV5-1
j_call: TRBJ2-2

cdr3_nt: TGCGCCAGCAGCTTGGCCTCGGGCGCGGGAGGGCTCTACGAGCAGTACTTC
cdr3_aa: CASSLASGAGGLYEQYF
clone_size: NA
d_call: TRBD2
v_call: TRBV5-1
j_call: TRBJ2-7

cdr3_nt: TGTGCCACCAGTGATCGGGACACGACCTACGAGCAGTACTTC
cdr3_aa: CATSDRDTTYEQYF
clone_size: NA
d_call: NA
v_call: TRBV24-1
j_call: TRBJ2-7